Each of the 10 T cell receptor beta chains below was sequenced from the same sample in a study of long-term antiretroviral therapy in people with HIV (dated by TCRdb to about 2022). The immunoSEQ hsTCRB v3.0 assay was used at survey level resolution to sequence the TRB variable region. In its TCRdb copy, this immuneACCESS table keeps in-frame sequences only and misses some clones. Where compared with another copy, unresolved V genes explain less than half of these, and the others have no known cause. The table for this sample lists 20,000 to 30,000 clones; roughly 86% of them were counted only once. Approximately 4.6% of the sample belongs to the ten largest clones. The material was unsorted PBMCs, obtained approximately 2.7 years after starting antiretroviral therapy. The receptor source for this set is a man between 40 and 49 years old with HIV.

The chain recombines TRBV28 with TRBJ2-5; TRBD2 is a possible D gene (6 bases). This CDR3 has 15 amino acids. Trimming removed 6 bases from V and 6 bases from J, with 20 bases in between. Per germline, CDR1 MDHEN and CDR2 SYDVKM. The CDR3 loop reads CASSSVWGDRKTQYF. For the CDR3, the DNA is TGTGCCAGCAGCTCAGTCTGGGGGGATCGGAAGACCCAGTACTTC.

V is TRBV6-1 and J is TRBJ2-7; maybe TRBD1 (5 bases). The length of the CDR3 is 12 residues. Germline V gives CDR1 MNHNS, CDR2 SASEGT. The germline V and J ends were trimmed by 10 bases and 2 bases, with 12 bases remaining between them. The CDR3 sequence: CATGIQAYEQYF. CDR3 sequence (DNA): TGTGCCACAGGGATTCAAGCCTACGAGCAGTACTTC.

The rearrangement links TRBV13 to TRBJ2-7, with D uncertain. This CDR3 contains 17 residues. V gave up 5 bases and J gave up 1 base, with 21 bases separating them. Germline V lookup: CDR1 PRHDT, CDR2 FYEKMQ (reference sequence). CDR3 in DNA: TGTGCCAGCAGCCAAACCGGATTTCCATACCGATCCTACGAGCAGTACTTC. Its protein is CASSQTGFPYRSYEQYF.

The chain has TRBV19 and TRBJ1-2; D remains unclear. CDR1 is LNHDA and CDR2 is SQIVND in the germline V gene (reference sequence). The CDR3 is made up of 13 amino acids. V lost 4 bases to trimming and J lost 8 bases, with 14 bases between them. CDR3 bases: TGTGCCAGTAGTAACTGGGCGAGCGACGGCTACACCTTC. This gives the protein CASSNWASDGYTF.

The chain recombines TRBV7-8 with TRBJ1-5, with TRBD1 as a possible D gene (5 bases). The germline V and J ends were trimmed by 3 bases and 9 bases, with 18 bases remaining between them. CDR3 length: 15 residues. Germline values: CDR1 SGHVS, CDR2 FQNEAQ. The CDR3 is CASSFLTGHVGPQHF. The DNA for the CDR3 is TGTGCCAGCAGCTTCCTGACGGGGCACGTAGGGCCCCAGCATTTT.

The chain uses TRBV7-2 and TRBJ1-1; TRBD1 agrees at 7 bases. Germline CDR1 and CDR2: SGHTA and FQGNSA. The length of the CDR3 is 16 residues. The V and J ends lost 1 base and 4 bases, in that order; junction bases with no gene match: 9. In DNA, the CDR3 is TGTGCCAGCAGCTTAGAAGTTTTACAGGGGAGCACTGAAGCTTTCTTT. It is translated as CASSLEVLQGSTEAFF.

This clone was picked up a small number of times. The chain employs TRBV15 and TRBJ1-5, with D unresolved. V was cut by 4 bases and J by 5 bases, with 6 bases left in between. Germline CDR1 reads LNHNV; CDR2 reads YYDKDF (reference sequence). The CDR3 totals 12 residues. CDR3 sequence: CATSKDHQPQHF. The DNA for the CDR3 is TGTGCCACCAGCAAGGACCATCAGCCCCAGCATTTT.

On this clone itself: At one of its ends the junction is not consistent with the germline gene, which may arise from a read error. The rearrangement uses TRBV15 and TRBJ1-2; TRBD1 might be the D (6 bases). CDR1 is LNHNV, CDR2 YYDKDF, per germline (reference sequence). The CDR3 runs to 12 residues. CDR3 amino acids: CATSSFGQFVIF. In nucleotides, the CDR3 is TGTGCCACCAGCAGTTTCGGACAGTTCGTCATCTTC.

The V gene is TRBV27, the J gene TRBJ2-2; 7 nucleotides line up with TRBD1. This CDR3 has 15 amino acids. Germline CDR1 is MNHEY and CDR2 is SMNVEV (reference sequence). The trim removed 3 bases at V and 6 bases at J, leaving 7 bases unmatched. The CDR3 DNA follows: TGTGCCAGCAGTTTCTCGACAGGGAATGCCGGGGAGCTGTTTTTT. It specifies CASSFSTGNAGELFF.

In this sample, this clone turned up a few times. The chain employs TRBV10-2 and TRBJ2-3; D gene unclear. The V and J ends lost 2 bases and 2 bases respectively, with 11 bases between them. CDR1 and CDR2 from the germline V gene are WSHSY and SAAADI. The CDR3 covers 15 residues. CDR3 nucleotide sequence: TGCGCCAGCAGTGAGAGTAGCACCAACACAGATACGCAGTATTTT. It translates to CASSESSTNTDTQYF.